The text below deals with one T cell receptor (beta chain). Its antigen is as yet unknown. This sample is part of a study of CD8+ T cells in alopecia areata. General observations from the study: Higher clonality and more expanded CD8+ clones appeared in lesional than normal scalp. Scalp sample data also include resident alphabeta T cells from normal skin.

Extraction and reverse transcription of RNA yielded cDNA as the sequencing template. Profiled with immunoSEQ multiplex PCR; TCRdb holds only in-frame clones, not every one. The table lists about 200,000 clones, 50% to 65% of them singletons. The TCR sequence derives from a human donor with alopecia areata. Sequences were derived from CD4+ T cells sorted from blood, sampled at week 0.

In DNA, the CDR3 is TGTGCCAGCAGCTTGACTAGCGGGCCATACAATGAGCAGTTCTTC. Amino acids: CASSLTSGPYNEQFF. The chain recombines TRBV7-2 with TRBJ2-1; 10 nucleotides align to TRBD2. The CDR3 is made up of 15 amino acids. CDR1 and CDR2 from the germline V gene are SGHTA and FQGNSA. The junction had 3 bases not matched to a gene; V was cut back by 3 bases and J by 4 bases.